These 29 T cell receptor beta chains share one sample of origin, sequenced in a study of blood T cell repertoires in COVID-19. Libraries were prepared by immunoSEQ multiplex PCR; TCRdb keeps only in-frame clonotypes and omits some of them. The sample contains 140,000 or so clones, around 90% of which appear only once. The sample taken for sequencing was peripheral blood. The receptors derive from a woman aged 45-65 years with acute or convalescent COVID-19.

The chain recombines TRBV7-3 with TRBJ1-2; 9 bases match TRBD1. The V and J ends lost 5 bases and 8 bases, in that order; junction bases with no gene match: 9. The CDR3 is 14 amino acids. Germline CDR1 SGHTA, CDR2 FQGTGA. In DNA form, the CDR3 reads TGTGCCAGCAGCGGGGGACAGGGCCTGGGCGGCTACACCTTC. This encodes CASSGGQGLGGYTF.

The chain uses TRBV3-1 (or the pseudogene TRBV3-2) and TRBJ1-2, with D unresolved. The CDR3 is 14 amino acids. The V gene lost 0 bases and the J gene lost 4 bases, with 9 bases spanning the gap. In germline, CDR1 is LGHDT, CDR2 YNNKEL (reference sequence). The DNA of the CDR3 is TGTGCCAGCAGCCAAGATCCCCGGGTCTATGGCTACACCTTC. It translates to CASSQDPRVYGYTF.

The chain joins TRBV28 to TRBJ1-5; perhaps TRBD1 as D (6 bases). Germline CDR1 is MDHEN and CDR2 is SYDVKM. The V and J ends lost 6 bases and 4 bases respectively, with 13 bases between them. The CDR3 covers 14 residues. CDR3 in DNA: TGTGCCAGCAGGACTCCACAGGGAAATCAGCCCCAGCATTTT. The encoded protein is CASRTPQGNQPQHF.

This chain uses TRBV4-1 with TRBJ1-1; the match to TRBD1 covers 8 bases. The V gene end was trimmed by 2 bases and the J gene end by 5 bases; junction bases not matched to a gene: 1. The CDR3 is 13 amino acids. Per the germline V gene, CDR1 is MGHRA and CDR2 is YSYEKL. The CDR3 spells CASSQNRGTEAFF. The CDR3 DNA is TGCGCCAGCAGCCAAAACAGGGGGACTGAAGCTTTCTTT.

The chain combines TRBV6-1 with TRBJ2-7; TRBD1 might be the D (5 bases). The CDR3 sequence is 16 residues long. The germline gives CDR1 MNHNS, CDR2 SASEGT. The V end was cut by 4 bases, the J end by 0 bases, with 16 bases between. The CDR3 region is CASSGMRQGYSYEQYF. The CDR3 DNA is TGTGCCAGCAGTGGGATGCGGCAGGGCTACTCCTACGAGCAGTACTTC.

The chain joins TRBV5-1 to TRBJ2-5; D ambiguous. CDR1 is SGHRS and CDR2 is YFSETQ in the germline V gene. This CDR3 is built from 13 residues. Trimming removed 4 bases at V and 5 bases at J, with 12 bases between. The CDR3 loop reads CASSGFLGETQYF. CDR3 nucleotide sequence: TGCGCCAGCAGCGGTTTTCTCGGGGAGACCCAGTACTTC.

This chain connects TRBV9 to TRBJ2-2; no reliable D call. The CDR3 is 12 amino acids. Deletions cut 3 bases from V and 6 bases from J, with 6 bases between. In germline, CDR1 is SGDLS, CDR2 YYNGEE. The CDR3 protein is CASSDEAGELFF. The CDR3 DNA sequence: TGTGCCAGCAGCGACGAGGCCGGGGAGCTGTTTTTT.

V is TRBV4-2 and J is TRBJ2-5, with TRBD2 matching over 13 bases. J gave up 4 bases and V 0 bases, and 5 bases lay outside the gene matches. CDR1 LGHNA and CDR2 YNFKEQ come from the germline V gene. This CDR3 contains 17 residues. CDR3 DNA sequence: TGTGCCAGCAGCCAAGAACCGAGACTAGCGGGAGGAGAGACCCAGTACTTC. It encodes CASSQEPRLAGGETQYF.

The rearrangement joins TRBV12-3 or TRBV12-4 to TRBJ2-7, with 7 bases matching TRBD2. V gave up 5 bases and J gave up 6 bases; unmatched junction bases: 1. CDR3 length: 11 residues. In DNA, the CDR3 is TGTGCCAGCAGTCGGGAGGTCGAGCAGTACTTC. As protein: CASSREVEQYF.

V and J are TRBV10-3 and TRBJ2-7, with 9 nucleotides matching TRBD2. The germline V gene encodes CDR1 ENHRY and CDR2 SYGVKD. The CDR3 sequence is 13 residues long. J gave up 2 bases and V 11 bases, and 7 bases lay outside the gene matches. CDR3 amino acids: CAASGLATYEQYF. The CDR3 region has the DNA TGTGCCGCCTCGGGACTAGCTACCTACGAGCAGTACTTC.

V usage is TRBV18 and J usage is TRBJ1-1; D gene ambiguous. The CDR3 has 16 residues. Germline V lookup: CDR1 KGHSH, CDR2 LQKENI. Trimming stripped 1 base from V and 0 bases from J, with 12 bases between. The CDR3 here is CASSPRAENMNTEAFF. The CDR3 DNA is TGTGCCAGCTCACCACGTGCAGAAAATATGAACACTGAAGCTTTCTTT.

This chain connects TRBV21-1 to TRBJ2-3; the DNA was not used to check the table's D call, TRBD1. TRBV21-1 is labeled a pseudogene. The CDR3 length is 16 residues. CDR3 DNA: TGTGCCAGCAGCAAAAGGACAGGGGCAATCGCAGATACGCAGTATTTT. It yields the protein CASSKRTGAIADTQYF.

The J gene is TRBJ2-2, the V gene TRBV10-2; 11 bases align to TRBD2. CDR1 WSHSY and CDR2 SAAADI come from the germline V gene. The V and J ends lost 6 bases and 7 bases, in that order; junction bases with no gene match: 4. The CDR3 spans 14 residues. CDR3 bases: TGCGCCAGCAGACTAGCGGGAGTCCTCGGGGAGCTGTTTTTT. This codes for CASRLAGVLGELFF.

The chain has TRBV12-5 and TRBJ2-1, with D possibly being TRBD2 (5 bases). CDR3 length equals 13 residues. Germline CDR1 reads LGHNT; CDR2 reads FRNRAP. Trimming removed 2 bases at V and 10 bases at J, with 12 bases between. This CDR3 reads CASGLKGEGEQFF. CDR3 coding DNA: TGTGCTAGTGGTTTGAAGGGAGAGGGCGAGCAGTTCTTC.

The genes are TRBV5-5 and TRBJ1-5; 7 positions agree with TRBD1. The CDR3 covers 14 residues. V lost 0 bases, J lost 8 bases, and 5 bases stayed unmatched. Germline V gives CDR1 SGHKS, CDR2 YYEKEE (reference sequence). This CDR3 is CASSLGETGKPQHF. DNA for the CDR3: TGTGCCAGCAGCTTGGGGGAGACAGGGAAGCCCCAGCATTTT.

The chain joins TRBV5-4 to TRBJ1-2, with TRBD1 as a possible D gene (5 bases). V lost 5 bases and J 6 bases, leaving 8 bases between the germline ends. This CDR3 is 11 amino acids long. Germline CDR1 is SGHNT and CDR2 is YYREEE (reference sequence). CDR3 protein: CASSFRDGYTF. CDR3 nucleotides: TGTGCCAGCAGTTTCAGGGATGGCTACACCTTC. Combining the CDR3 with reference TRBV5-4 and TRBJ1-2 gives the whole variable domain ETGVTQSPTHLIKTRGQQVTLRCSSQSGHNTVSWYQQALGQGPQFIFQYYREEENGRGNFPPRFSGLQFPNYSSELNVNALELDDSALYLCASSFRDGYTFGSGTRLTVV.

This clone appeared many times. CDR3: CASSLDTGTRVHEQFF. In DNA, the CDR3 is TGTGCCAGCAGCTTAGATACCGGGACTAGAGTCCATGAGCAGTTCTTC. This rearrangement joins TRBV11-2 to TRBJ2-1, with 8 bases fitting TRBD2. The length of the CDR3 is 16 residues. J was trimmed by 8 bases and V by 0 bases; bases with no gene match: 9. CDR1 SGHAT and CDR2 FQNNGV come from the germline V gene.

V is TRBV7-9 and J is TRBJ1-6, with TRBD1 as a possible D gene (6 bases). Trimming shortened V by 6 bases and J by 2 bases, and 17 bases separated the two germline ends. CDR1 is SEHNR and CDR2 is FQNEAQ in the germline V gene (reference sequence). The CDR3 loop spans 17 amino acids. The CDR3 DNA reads TGTGCCAGCAGTTCGGGGGGCGCGGAGCCCTATAATTCACCCCTCCACTTT. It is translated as CASSSGGAEPYNSPLHF.

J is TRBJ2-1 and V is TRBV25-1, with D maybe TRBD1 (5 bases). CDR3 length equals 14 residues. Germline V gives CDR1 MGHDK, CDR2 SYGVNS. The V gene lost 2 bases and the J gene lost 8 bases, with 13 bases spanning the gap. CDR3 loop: CASSERGRGDEQFF. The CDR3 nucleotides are TGTGCCAGCAGTGAACGAGGTAGGGGTGATGAGCAGTTCTTC.

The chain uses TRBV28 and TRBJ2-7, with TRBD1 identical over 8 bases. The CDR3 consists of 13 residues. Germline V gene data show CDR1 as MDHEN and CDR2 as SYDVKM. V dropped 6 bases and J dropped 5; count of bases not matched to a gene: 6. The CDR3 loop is CASSPGQEDEQYF. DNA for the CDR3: TGTGCCAGCAGCCCGGGACAGGAGGACGAGCAGTACTTC.

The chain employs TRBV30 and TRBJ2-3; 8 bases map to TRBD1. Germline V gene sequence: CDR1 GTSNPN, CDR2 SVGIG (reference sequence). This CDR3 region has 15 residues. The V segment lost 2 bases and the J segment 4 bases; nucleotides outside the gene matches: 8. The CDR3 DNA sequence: TGTGCCTGGAGTCGCACAGGGGGGTTTTCAGATACGCAGTATTTT. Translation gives CAWSRTGGFSDTQYF.

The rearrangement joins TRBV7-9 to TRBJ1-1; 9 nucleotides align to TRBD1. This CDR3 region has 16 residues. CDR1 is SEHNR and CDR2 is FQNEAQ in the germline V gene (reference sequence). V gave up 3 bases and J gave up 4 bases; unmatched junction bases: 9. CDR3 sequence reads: CASSFLAGQGPTEAFF. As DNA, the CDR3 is TGTGCCAGCAGCTTTCTCGCTGGACAGGGGCCCACTGAAGCTTTCTTT.

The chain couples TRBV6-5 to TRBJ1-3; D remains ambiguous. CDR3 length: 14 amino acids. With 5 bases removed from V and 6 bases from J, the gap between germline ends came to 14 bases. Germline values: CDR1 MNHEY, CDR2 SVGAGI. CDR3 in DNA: TGTGCCAGCAGTAACCAGGAGGCCGTAAACACCATATATTTT. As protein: CASSNQEAVNTIYF.

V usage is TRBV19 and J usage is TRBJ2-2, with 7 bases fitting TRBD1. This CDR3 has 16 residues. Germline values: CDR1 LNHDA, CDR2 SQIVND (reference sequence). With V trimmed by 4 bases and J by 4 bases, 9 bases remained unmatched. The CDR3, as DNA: TGTGCCAGTAGTACTCTCCAGGGGGTCGGCACCGGGGAGCTGTTTTTT. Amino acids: CASSTLQGVGTGELFF.

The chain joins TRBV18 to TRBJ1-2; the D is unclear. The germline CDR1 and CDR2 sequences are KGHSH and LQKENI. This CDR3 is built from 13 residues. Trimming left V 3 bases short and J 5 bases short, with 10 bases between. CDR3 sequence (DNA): TGTGCCAGCTCACCGTCGGACTATTATGGCTACACCTTC. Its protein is CASSPSDYYGYTF.

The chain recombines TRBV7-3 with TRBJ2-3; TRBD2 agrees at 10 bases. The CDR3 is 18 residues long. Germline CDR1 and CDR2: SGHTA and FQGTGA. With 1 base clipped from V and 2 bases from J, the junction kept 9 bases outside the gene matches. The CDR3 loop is CASSLKGTSEETTDTQYF. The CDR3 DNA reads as TGTGCCAGCAGCTTAAAGGGGACTAGCGAAGAGACCACAGATACGCAGTATTTT.

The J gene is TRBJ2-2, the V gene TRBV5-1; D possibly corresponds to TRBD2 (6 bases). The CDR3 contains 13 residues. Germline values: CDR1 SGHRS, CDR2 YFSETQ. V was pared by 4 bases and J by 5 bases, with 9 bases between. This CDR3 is CASSPGLTGELFF. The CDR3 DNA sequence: TGCGCCAGCAGCCCAGGACTAACCGGGGAGCTGTTTTTT.

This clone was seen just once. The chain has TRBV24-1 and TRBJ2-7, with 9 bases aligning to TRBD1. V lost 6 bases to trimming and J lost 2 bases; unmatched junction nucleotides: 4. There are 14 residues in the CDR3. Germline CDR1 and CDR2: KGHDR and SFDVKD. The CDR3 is CATSPGQGPYEQYF. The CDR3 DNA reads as TGTGCCACCAGTCCGGGACAGGGTCCCTACGAGCAGTACTTC.

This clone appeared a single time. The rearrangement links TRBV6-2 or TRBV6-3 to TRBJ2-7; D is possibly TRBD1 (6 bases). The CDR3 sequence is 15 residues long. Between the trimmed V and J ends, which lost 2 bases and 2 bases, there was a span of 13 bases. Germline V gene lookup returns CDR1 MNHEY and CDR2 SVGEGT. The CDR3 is CASSYPRTAAYEQYF. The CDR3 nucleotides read TGTGCCAGCAGTTACCCTAGGACAGCAGCCTACGAGCAGTACTTC.